The 29 T cell receptor beta chains in this list originate from one sample, sequenced in a study of response to subunit inactivated influenza vaccine (dated by TCRdb to the late 2010s). Preparation of the library involved RT-PCR. These reads were obtained on an Illumina HiSeq 2500. TCRdb reprocessing: public reads trimmed at Q25 with fastp, clones called with MiXCR, in-frame beta chains kept. Under each unique CDR3 protein, matching rows form one entry showing the most common genes and DNA. Within this sample are hundreds of thousands of distinct CDR3 sequences, with approximately 10% of them counted one time only. The ten largest clones add up to approximately 10% of the sample. These same data were also listed under a study on T cells expressing NK-cell markers. The second study also describes: TCR beta cDNA libraries were prepared using 5'RACE template switching, which introduced a universal primer site and unique molecular identifiers.

The source was PBMCs from blood, collected on the day of vaccination. These receptors were collected from a man aged 45-60 years who received an inactivated influenza vaccine. Donor details come from another sample of the same person, matched by shared clones.

The J gene is TRBJ2-6, the V gene TRBV6-5, with unresolved D. The length of the CDR3 is 15 residues. Germline CDR1 and CDR2: MNHEY and SVGAGI. Trimming removed 2 bases from V and 0 bases from J, with 5 bases in between. The CDR3 DNA sequence: TGTGCCAGCAGTTACGTGATCTCTGGGGCCAACGTCCTGACTTTC. It encodes CASSYVISGANVLTF.

This clonotype was recorded a few times. The chain links TRBV5-1 to TRBJ2-7; 9 positions agree with TRBD1. This CDR3 contains 15 residues. Germline CDR1 reads SGHRS; CDR2 reads YFSETQ. V lost 2 bases to trimming and J lost 3 bases; unmatched junction nucleotides: 6. CDR3 region: CASSFERTGVYEQYF. In nucleotides, the CDR3 is TGCGCCAGCAGCTTTGAGCGGACAGGGGTCTACGAGCAGTACTTC.

Ten or more counts support this clonotype. The chain carries TRBV29-1 and TRBJ1-6; 7 bases line up with TRBD1. With 7 bases clipped from V and 7 bases from J, the junction kept 10 bases outside the gene matches. The CDR3 consists of 14 residues. CDR1 and CDR2 (germline): SQVTM, ANQGSEA. The CDR3 region is CSASEGQRNSPLHF. The CDR3 bases are TGCAGCGCTAGCGAGGGACAGCGGAATTCACCCCTCCACTTT.

Notes on this clonotype: One base away lies a much larger clone, so this may be a sequencing read error. V usage is TRBV6-5 and J usage is TRBJ2-3; 7 bases are shared with TRBD2. Germline values: CDR1 MNHEY, CDR2 SVGAGI. CDR3 size: 17 residues. The CDR3 coding sequence is TGTGCCAGCGGTTACTCGGCAAGCGGGATTACCACAGATACGCAGTATTTT. As protein: CASGYSASGITTDTQYF.

This clonotype has more than one count but fewer than ten. This chain joins TRBV4-3 and TRBJ2-5, with a possible D match to TRBD2 (6 bases). V lost 1 base, J lost 3 bases, and 12 bases lay in between. The CDR3 totals 15 residues. Germline lookup yields CDR1 LGHNA and CDR2 YSLEER. The CDR3, as DNA: TGCGCCAGCAGCCAAGTTTTCCAGCGGGAAGAGACCCAGTACTTC. It yields the protein CASSQVFQREETQYF.

This clonotype showed up many times. The V call is TRBV6-1, the J call TRBJ2-1; 8 bases are shared with TRBD1. CDR1 and CDR2 (germline): MNHNS, SASEGT. The CDR3 runs to 16 residues. Trimming took 6 bases from V and 4 from J; bases not matched to a gene: 11. The CDR3 spells CASSTSGTGPYNEQFF. In DNA form, the CDR3 reads TGTGCCAGCAGCACTAGTGGGACAGGACCATACAATGAGCAGTTCTTC.

The chain is built from TRBV5-1 and TRBJ2-1; 8 nucleotides agree with TRBD2. V was clipped by 6 bases and J by 5 bases; unmatched bases: 7. Germline CDR1 reads SGHRS; CDR2 reads YFSETQ. CDR3 length: 14 residues. In DNA, the CDR3 is TGCGCCAGCACCCCCATTAGCGGGAACAATGAGCAGTTCTTC. Translation gives CASTPISGNNEQFF.

This chain uses TRBV29-1 with TRBJ2-1; 15 bases agree with TRBD2. With V trimmed by 4 bases and J by 7 bases, 5 bases remained unmatched. CDR3 length equals 15 residues. The germline CDR1 and CDR2 sequences are SQVTM and ANQGSEA. For the CDR3, the DNA is TGCAGCGTTGCGGGACTAGCGGGGGGATATAATGAGCAGTTCTTC. This sequence encodes CSVAGLAGGYNEQFF.

The CDR3 here is CSAPGAVSEQYF. As DNA, the CDR3 is TGCAGTGCCCCGGGGGCGGTGAGCGAGCAGTACTTC. The V call is TRBV20-1, the J call TRBJ2-7; D might be TRBD1 or TRBD2, each matching 6 bases. The CDR3 runs 12 residues. V dropped 6 bases and J dropped 6 bases, with 15 bases sitting between them. Germline values: CDR1 DFQATT, CDR2 SNEGSKA (reference sequence).

This clonotype was counted a few times. The chain joins TRBV4-3 to TRBJ2-3; D uncertain. This CDR3 comprises 13 residues. Trimming cost V 0 bases and J 7 bases, with 8 bases left between them. Germline V CDR1 and CDR2: LGHNA, YSLEER. Here the CDR3 reads CASSQDRSNTQYF. CDR3 sequence (DNA): TGCGCCAGCAGCCAAGATCGGTCTAATACGCAGTATTTT.

This sequence joins TRBV11-1 and TRBJ2-5, with D possibly TRBD1 on 6 matching bases. Per germline, CDR1 SGHAT and CDR2 FQDESV (reference sequence). Trimming left V 3 bases short and J 1 base short, with 15 bases between. The CDR3 runs 16 residues. The CDR3 nucleotides are TGTGCCAGCAGCTTGTCACAGGGTTGGGCCCAAGAGACCCAGTACTTC. Translation: CASSLSQGWAQETQYF. The whole variable domain, filled in from reference TRBV11-1 and TRBJ2-5, reads EAEVAQSPRYKITEKSQAVAFWCDPISGHATLYWYRQILGQGPELLVQFQDESVVDDSQLPKDRFSAERLKGVDSTLKIQPAELGDSAMYLCASSLSQGWAQETQYFGPGTRLLVL.

As for this clonotype: A read error may account for a junction end that differs from germline. The V call is TRBV6-1, the J call TRBJ2-3; 13 positions match TRBD2. The CDR3 has 16 residues. Germline CDR1 MNHNS, CDR2 SASEGT. This CDR3 reads CASRTRTSGGTVTQYF. CDR3 DNA: TGTGCCAGCAGAACCCGGACTAGCGGGGGAACAGTTACGCAGTATTTT.

Ten or more counts support this clonotype. J is TRBJ2-1 and V is TRBV12-3 or TRBV12-4, with D unresolved. V lost 5 bases, J lost 10 bases, and 9 bases lay in between. The CDR3 contains 11 residues. The CDR3 loop reads CASSPRAEQFF. The CDR3 DNA sequence: TGTGCCAGCAGTCCCAGAGCGGAGCAGTTCTTC.

This clonotype was seen more than once but under ten times. V and J are TRBV11-2 and TRBJ2-1; the match to TRBD2 covers 9 bases. Trimming cost V 1 base and J 0 bases; bases outside gene matches: 13. The CDR3 spans 20 residues. CDR1 and CDR2 from the germline V gene are SGHAT and FQNNGV. CDR3: CASSLVRVGKAGGSYNEQFF. DNA for the CDR3: TGTGCCAGCAGCTTAGTCCGGGTGGGAAAAGCGGGAGGCTCCTACAATGAGCAGTTCTTC.

This clonotype was counted at least ten times. The chain links TRBV12-3 or TRBV12-4 to TRBJ2-2; a weak D match, TRBD1 (6 bases). Trimming shortened V by 4 bases and J by 3 bases, and 9 bases separated the two germline ends. The CDR3 totals 14 residues. The CDR3 is CASSSWTDTGELFF. The CDR3 nucleotides read TGTGCCAGCAGTTCCTGGACAGACACCGGGGAGCTGTTTTTT.

This clonotype was counted at least ten times. The V call is TRBV5-1, the J call TRBJ1-4; 7 nucleotides agree with TRBD1. V was pared by 3 bases and J by 0 bases, with 5 bases of the junction left unmatched. Germline lookup yields CDR1 SGHRS and CDR2 YFSETQ. CDR3 length equals 16 residues. The CDR3 here is CASSYAGGATNEKLFF. For the CDR3, the DNA is TGCGCCAGCAGCTACGCAGGGGGTGCAACTAATGAAAAACTGTTTTTT.

This clonotype appeared a few times. The V and J genes are TRBV12-3 or TRBV12-4 and TRBJ2-3, with TRBD2 identical over 9 bases. V shed 7 bases, J shed 6 bases, and the junction held 11 bases outside the gene matches. The CDR3 covers 15 residues. This CDR3 is CASTVREGRSDTQYF. CDR3 DNA: TGTGCCAGCACGGTGCGGGAGGGCCGGTCTGATACGCAGTATTTT.

The rearrangement uses TRBV6-1 and TRBJ2-7; 7 bases are shared with TRBD1. Losses at the gene ends were 4 bases for V and 3 bases for J; bases not matched to a gene: 3. CDR3 size: 13 residues. The germline V gene encodes CDR1 MNHNS and CDR2 SASEGT. This CDR3 is CASSGGQNYEQYF. CDR3 sequence (DNA): TGTGCCAGCAGTGGGGGACAGAACTACGAGCAGTACTTC.

The V call is TRBV19, the J call TRBJ1-1; unclear D gene. V lost 3 bases, J lost 8 bases, and 22 bases lay in between. CDR3 length: 16 amino acids. CDR1 and CDR2 from the germline V gene are LNHDA and SQIVND (reference sequence). CDR3 nucleotides: TGTGCCAGTAGTATGAACCGGCAGGCCCTGGGTATGGAAGCTTTCTTT. Translating it yields CASSMNRQALGMEAFF.

This clonotype was detected only a few times. The V call is TRBV19, the J call TRBJ1-5; 11 bases fit TRBD1. The V segment lost 4 bases and the J segment 7 bases; nucleotides outside the gene matches: 9. Germline V CDR1 and CDR2: LNHDA, SQIVND (reference sequence). The CDR3 covers 16 residues. The CDR3 region is CASSRLDRGLRQPQHF. As DNA, the CDR3 is TGTGCCAGTAGTAGATTGGACAGGGGGCTTCGACAGCCCCAGCATTTT.

This clonotype was seen a few times. The chain joins TRBV20-1 to TRBJ1-6, with 7 nucleotides matching TRBD1. The junction had 12 bases not matched to a gene; V was cut back by 5 bases and J by 14 bases. CDR3 length: 13 residues. Germline CDR1 and CDR2: DFQATT and SNEGSKA (reference sequence). The chain's CDR3 is CSAWTTGAAALHF. Written as DNA, the CDR3 is TGCAGTGCTTGGACCACAGGGGCGGCCGCCCTCCACTTT.

This clonotype turned up a few times. The chain links TRBV29-1 to TRBJ2-3; TRBD2 might be the D (5 bases). There are 12 residues in the CDR3. The V gene lost 7 bases and the J gene lost 2 bases, with 10 bases spanning the gap. Looked up from germline, CDR1 is SQVTM and CDR2 is ANQGSEA. The CDR3 here is CSAGLNTDTQYF. Written as DNA, the CDR3 is TGCAGCGCCGGACTTAACACAGATACGCAGTATTTT.

This clonotype was observed a few times. The chain carries TRBV5-1 and TRBJ2-7, with 9 bases identical to TRBD2. CDR3 length equals 17 residues. The V gene's germline CDR1 is SGHRS and CDR2 YFSETQ. J lost 0 bases, V lost 0 bases, and 7 bases had no gene match. Here the CDR3 DNA reads TGCGCCAGCAGCTTGGGCGCAATAGCGGGAGACTCCTACGAGCAGTACTTC. It codes for CASSLGAIAGDSYEQYF.

The gene calls are TRBV20-1 and TRBJ2-2; weak D call: TRBD1 (6 bases). The CDR3 contains 14 residues. Germline V gene lookup returns CDR1 DFQATT and CDR2 SNEGSKA (reference sequence). Deletions cut 2 bases from V and 6 bases from J, with 13 bases between. CDR3 protein: CSARPTGLAGELFF. The DNA of the CDR3 is TGCAGTGCTAGACCCACAGGGTTGGCCGGGGAGCTGTTTTTT.

This clonotype has a handful of counts. The chain links TRBV7-6 to TRBJ2-1; D uncertain. The V end lost 5 bases, the J end lost 3 bases, and 8 bases lay between the germline ends. The V gene's germline CDR1 is SGHVS and CDR2 FNYEAQ. CDR3 length: 13 residues. Here the CDR3 DNA reads TGTGCCAGCAGCCTCATAGACTACAATGAGCAGTTCTTC. It translates to CASSLIDYNEQFF.

This clonotype has a handful of counts. DNA for the CDR3: TGTGCCAGCAGCTTAGGATCATCAGGGGGCGGTGAAAAACTGTTTTTT. Its protein product is CASSLGSSGGGEKLFF. V and J are TRBV7-9 and TRBJ1-4, with 8 bases lining up with TRBD1. Germline CDR1 is SEHNR and CDR2 is FQNEAQ (reference sequence). The CDR3 extends over 16 amino acids. V was clipped by 1 base and J by 7 bases; unmatched bases: 8.

The rearrangement joins TRBV28 to TRBJ1-6; no firm D call. The CDR3 has 15 residues. Trimming pared 3 bases from V and 7 bases from J, leaving 13 bases between. CDR1 MDHEN and CDR2 SYDVKM come from the germline V gene. The CDR3: CASSLSYLGNSPLHF. The CDR3, as DNA: TGTGCCAGCAGTTTGTCCTATCTGGGGAATTCACCCCTCCACTTT.

This clonotype was observed a handful of times. The chain links TRBV20-1 to TRBJ1-2, with D unresolved. In germline, CDR1 is DFQATT, CDR2 SNEGSKA (reference sequence). The CDR3 runs to 16 residues. Trimming shortened V by 1 base and J by 3 bases, and 18 bases separated the two germline ends. CDR3 sequence (DNA): TGCAGTGCTAGAGCGGCCGGGAAATCCGTACACTATGGCTACACCTTC. Amino acid sequence: CSARAAGKSVHYGYTF.

The V and J genes are TRBV6-2 or TRBV6-3 and TRBJ1-6, with D unclear. The CDR3 has 19 amino acids. The germline CDR1 and CDR2 sequences are MNHEY and SVGEGT. Trimming pared 4 bases from V and 7 bases from J, leaving 26 bases between. CDR3 region: CASSSIGGAARRENSPLHF. The CDR3 nucleotides are TGTGCCAGCAGTTCCATTGGAGGCGCAGCAAGGCGTGAAAATTCACCCCTCCACTTT.